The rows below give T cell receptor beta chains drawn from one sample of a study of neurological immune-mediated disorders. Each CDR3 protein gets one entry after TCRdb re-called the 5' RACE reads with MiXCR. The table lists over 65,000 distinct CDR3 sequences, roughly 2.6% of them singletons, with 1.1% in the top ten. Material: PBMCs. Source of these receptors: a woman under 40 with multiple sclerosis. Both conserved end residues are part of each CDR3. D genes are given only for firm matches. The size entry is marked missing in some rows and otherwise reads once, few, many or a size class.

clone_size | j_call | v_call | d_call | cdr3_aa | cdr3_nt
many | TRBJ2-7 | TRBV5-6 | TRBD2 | CASSLYLAGVEQYF | TGTGCCAGCAGCTTGTATCTAGCGGGAGTGGAGCAGTACTTC
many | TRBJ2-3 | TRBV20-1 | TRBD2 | CSARGRGGTDTQYF | TGCAGTGCTAGAGGCCGGGGGGGCACAGATACGCAGTATTTT
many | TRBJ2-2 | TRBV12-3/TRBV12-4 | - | CASSYRVGTGELFF | TGTGCCAGCAGCTACAGGGTTGGGACCGGGGAGCTGTTTTTT
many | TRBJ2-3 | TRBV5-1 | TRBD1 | CASSGVPGQENTDTQYF | TGCGCCAGCAGCGGGGTGCCGGGACAGGAAAACACAGATACGCAGTATTTT
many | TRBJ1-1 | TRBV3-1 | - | CASSQNWNEAFF | TGTGCCAGCAGCCAAAATTGGAATGAAGCTTTCTTT
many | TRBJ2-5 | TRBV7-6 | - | CASSQIPGGEETQYF | TGTGCCAGCAGCCAAATACCCGGGGGTGAAGAGACCCAGTACTTC
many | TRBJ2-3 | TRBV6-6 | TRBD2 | CASSLGAGVGDTQYF | TGTGCCAGCAGTTTAGGGGCGGGAGTCGGTGATACGCAGTATTTT
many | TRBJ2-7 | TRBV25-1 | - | CASTGNSYEQYF | TGTGCCAGCACCGGGAACTCCTACGAGCAGTACTTC
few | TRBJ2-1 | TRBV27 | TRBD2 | CASSLSVASGRDYNEQFF | TGTGCCAGCAGTTTATCAGTGGCTAGCGGGAGGGATTACAATGAGCAGTTCTTC
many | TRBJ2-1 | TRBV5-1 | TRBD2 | CASRPGTSGRNEQFF | TGCGCCAGCAGGCCCGGGACTAGCGGGAGGAATGAGCAGTTCTTC
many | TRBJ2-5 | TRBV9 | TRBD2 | CASSLAGGRHGKETQYF | TGTGCCAGCAGCCTAGCCGGCGGGAGGCATGGCAAGGAGACCCAGTACTTC
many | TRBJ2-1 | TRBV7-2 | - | CASSLGLVYNEQFF | TGTGCCAGCAGCTTAGGACTAGTCTACAATGAGCAGTTCTTC
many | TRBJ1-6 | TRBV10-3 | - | CAIRRGDSPLHF | TGTGCCATCAGGCGGGGGGATTCACCCCTCCACTTT
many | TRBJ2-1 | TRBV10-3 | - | CAISSTAYNEQFF | TGTGCCATCAGTAGTACAGCCTACAATGAGCAGTTCTTC
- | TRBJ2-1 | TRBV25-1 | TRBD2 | CASSERWGGGGSSYNEQFF | TGTGCCAGCAGTGAACGGTGGGGGGGTGGCGGGAGCTCCTACAATGAGCAGTTCTTC
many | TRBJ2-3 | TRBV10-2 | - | CASTTSSMDTQYF | TGCGCCAGCACCACCTCCAGCATGGATACGCAGTATTTT
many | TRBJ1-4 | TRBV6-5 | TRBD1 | CASSYSGTENEKLFF | TGTGCCAGCAGTTACTCCGGGACAGAGAATGAAAAACTGTTTTTT
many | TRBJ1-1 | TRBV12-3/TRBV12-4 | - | CASNVGYSGTEAFF | TGTGCCAGCAACGTAGGTTACAGCGGCACTGAAGCTTTCTTT
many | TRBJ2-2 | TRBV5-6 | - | CASRERGSGNTGELFF | TGTGCCAGCAGGGAGAGGGGGTCTGGGAACACCGGGGAGCTGTTTTTT
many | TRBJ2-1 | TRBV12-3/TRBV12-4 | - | CASSSELGGTNGYNEQFF | TGTGCCAGCAGTTCGGAGTTAGGAGGAACTAACGGATACAATGAGCAGTTCTTC
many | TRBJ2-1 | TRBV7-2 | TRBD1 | CASRRRTGGYNEQFF | TGTGCCAGCAGACGCCGGACAGGGGGTTACAATGAGCAGTTCTTC
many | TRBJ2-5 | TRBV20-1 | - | CSARRDSLEETQYF | TGCAGTGCTAGACGCGACAGCCTGGAAGAGACCCAGTACTTC
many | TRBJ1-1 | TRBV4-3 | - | CASSHSKSAGQWGEAFF | TGCGCCAGCAGCCACTCTAAGTCGGCTGGACAGTGGGGTGAAGCTTTCTTT
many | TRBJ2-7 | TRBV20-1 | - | CSARPSGLDYEQYF | TGCAGTGCTAGACCATCGGGACTTGACTACGAGCAGTACTTC
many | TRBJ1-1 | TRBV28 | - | CASSLSELEAFF | TGTGCCAGCAGTTTAAGTGAACTTGAAGCTTTCTTT
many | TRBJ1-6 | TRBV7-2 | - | CASSEGGAIRLHF | TGTGCCAGCAGCGAAGGTGGGGCAATACGCCTCCACTTT
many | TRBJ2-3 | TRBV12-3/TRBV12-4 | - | CASSLPLETDTQYF | TGTGCCAGCAGTTTACCGCTAGAGACAGATACGCAGTATTTT
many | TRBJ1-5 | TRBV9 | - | CASSVGGNNQPQHF | TGTGCCAGCAGCGTAGGCGGGAACAATCAGCCCCAGCATTTT
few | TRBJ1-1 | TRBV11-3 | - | CASSPRVRAAEAFF | TGTGCCAGCAGCCCCAGGGTAAGGGCCGCTGAAGCTTTCTTT
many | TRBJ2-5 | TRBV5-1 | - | CASSLVTTETQYF | TGCGCCAGCAGCTTGGTTACAACGGAGACCCAGTACTTC
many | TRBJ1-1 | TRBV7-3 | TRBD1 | CASSIQGDTEAFF | TGTGCCAGCAGCATCCAGGGGGACACTGAAGCTTTCTTT
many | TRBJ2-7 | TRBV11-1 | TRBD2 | CASSSRTSGGSEQYF | TGTGCCAGCAGCTCTCGGACTAGCGGGGGCTCCGAGCAGTACTTC